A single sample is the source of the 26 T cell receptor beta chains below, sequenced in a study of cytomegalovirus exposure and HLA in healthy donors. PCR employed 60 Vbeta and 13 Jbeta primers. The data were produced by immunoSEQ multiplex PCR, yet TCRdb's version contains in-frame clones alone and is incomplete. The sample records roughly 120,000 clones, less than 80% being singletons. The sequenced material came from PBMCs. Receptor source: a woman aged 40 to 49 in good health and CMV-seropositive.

CDR3 coding DNA: TGTGCCAGCAGCCCATATCCGGGACAGGGGGAATTGGACTATGGCTACACCTTC. It specifies CASSPYPGQGELDYGYTF. The gene calls are TRBV11-2 and TRBJ1-2, with 11 bases that match TRBD1. The CDR3 loop spans 18 amino acids. Trimming at V came to 5 bases and at J to 3 bases, leaving 14 bases not matched to a gene. Germline-derived CDR1 and CDR2 are SGHAT and FQNNGV.

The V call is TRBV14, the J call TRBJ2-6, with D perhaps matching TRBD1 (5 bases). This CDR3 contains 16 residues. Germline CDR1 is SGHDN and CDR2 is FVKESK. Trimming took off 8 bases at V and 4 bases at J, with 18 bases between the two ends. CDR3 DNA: TGTGCCAGCTCCCCTGGGTACAGGTTCGGGGCCAACGTCCTGACTTTC. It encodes CASSPGYRFGANVLTF.

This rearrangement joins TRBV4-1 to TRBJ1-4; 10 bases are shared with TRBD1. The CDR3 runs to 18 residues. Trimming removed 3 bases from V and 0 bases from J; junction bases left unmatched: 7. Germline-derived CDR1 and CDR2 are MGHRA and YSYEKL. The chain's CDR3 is CASSQSGTGAATNEKLFF. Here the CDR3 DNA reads TGCGCCAGCAGCCAGTCCGGGACAGGGGCGGCAACTAATGAAAAACTGTTTTTT.

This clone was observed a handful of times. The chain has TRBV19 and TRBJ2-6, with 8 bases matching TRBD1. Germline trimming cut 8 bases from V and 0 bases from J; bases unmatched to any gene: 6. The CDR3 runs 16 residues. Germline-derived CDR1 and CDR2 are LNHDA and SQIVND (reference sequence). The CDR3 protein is CASLGQESSGANVLTF. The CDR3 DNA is TGTGCCAGTTTGGGACAGGAGAGCTCTGGGGCCAACGTCCTGACTTTC. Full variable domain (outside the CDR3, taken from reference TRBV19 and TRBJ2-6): DGGITQSPKYLFRKEGQNVTLSCEQNLNHDAMYWYRQDPGQGLRLIYYSQIVNDFQKGDIAEGYSVSREKKESFPLTVTSAQKNPTAFYLCASLGQESSGANVLTFGAGSRLTVL.

In DNA form, the CDR3 reads TGTGCCTTCTCCCAGGAAATCACAGATACGCAGTATTTT. Amino acids: CAFSQEITDTQYF. The chain links TRBV6-5 to TRBJ2-3; no clear D. Trimming removed 11 bases from V and 2 bases from J, with 14 bases in between. CDR1 and CDR2 (germline): MNHEY, SVGAGI. The CDR3 contains 13 residues.

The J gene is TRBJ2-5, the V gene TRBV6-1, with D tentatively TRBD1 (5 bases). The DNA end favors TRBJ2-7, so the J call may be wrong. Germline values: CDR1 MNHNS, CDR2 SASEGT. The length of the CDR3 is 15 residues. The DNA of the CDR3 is TGTGCCAGCAGTTTGGTGGTTCGGACATCCTACGAGCAGTACTTC. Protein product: CASSLVVRTSYEQYF.

The CDR3 DNA reads as TGCGCCAGCAGCTTCCCGACTAGCGGGAGGACGTCCTACGAGCAGTACTTC. It encodes CASSFPTSGRTSYEQYF. The chain is built from TRBV5-1 and TRBJ2-7; TRBD2 aligns across 13 bases. The V gene end was trimmed by 2 bases and the J gene end by 1 base; junction bases not matched to a gene: 6. The CDR3 has 17 residues. Germline values: CDR1 SGHRS, CDR2 YFSETQ.

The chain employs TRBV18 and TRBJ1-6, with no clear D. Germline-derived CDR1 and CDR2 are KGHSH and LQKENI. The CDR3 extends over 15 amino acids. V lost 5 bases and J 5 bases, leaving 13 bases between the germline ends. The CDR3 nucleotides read TGTGCCAGCTCATCCGCCAGTCCCAATAATTCACCCCTCCACTTT. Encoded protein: CASSSASPNNSPLHF.

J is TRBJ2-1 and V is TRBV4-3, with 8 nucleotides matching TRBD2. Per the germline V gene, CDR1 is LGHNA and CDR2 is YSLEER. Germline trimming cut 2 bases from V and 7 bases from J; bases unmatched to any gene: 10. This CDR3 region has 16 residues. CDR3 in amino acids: CASSQRAGGGGNEQFF. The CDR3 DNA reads TGCGCCAGCAGCCAAAGGGCGGGAGGCGGCGGGAATGAGCAGTTCTTC.

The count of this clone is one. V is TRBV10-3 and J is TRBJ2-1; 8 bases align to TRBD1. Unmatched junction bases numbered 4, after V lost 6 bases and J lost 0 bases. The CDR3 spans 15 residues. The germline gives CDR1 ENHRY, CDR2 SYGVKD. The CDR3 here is CAISPTGDSYNEQFF. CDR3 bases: TGTGCCATCAGCCCGACAGGGGACTCCTACAATGAGCAGTTCTTC.

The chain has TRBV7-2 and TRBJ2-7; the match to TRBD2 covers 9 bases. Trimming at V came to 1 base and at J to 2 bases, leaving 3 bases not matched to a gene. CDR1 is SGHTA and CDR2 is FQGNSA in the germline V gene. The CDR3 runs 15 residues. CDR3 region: CASSLGLAGPYEQYF. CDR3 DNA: TGTGCCAGCAGCTTAGGGCTAGCGGGACCCTACGAGCAGTACTTC.

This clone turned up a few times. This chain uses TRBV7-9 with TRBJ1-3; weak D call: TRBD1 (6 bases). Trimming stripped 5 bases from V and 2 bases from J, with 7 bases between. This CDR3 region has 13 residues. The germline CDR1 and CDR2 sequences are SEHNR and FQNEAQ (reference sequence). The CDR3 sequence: CASSPGAGNTIYF. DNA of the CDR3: TGTGCCAGCAGCCCAGGGGCTGGAAACACCATATATTTT.

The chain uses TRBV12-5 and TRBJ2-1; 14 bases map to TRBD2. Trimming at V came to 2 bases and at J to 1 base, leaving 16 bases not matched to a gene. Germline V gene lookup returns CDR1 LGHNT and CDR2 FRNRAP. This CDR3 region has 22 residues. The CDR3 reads CASGLTILGTSGRTDSYNEQFF. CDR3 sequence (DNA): TGTGCTAGTGGTTTGACGATACTCGGGACTAGCGGGAGAACAGATTCCTACAATGAGCAGTTCTTC.

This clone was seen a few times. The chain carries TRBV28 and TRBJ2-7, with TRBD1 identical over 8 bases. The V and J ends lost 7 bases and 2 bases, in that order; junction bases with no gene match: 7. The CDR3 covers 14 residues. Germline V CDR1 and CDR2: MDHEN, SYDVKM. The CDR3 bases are TGTGCCAGCAACCCACCGGGACAGGCCTACGAGCAGTACTTC. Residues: CASNPPGQAYEQYF. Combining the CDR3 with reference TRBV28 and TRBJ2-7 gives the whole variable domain DVKVTQSSRYLVKRTGEKVFLECVQDMDHENMFWYRQDPGLGLRLIYFSYDVKMKEKGDIPEGYSVSREKKERFSLILESASTNQTSMYLCASNPPGQAYEQYFGPGTRLTVT.

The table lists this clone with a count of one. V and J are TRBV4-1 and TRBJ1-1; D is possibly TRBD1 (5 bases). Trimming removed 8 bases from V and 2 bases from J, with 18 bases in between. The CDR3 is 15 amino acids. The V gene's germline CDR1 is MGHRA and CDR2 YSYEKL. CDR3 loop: CASLPRMTVNTEAFF. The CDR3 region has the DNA TGCGCCAGCTTGCCAAGAATGACAGTAAACACTGAAGCTTTCTTT.

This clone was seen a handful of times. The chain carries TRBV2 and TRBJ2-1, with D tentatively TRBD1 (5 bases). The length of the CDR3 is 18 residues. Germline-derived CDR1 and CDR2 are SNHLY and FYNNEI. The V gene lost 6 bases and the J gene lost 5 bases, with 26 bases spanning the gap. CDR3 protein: CASRVGQGYTRVHNEQFF. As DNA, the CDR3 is TGTGCCAGCAGGGTGGGTCAGGGTTACACTCGGGTCCACAATGAGCAGTTCTTC.

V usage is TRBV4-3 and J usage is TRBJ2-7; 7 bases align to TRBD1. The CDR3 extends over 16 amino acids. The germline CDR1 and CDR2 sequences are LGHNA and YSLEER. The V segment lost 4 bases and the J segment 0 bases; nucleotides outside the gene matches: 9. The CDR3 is CASSPVAGTASYEQYF. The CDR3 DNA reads TGCGCCAGCAGCCCAGTCGCCGGGACAGCCTCCTACGAGCAGTACTTC.

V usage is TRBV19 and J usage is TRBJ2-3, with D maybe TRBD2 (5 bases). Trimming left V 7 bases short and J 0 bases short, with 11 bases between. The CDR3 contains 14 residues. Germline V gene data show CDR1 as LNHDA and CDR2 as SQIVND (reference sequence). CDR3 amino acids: CASKRTASTDTQYF. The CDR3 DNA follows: TGTGCCAGTAAAAGGACTGCCAGCACAGATACGCAGTATTTT.

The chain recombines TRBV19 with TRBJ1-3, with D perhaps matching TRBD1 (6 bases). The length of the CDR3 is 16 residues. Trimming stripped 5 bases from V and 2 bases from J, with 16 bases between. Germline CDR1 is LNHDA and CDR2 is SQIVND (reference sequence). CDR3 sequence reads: CASSSSRGATGNTIYF. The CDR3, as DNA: TGTGCCAGTAGTTCCTCCCGGGGGGCGACTGGAAACACCATATATTTT.

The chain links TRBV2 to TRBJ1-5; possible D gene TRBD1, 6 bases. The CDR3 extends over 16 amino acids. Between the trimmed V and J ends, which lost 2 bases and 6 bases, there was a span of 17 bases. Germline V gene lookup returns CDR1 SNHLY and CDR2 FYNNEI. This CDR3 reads CASSETLRRGGQPQHF. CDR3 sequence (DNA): TGTGCCAGCAGTGAAACGCTCCGCAGGGGTGGTCAGCCCCAGCATTTT.

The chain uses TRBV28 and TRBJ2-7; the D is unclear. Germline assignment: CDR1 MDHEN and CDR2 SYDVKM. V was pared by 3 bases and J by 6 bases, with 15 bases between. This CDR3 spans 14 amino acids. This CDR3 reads CASSFFRSAGEQYF. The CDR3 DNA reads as TGTGCCAGCAGTTTTTTCAGGTCAGCCGGCGAGCAGTACTTC.

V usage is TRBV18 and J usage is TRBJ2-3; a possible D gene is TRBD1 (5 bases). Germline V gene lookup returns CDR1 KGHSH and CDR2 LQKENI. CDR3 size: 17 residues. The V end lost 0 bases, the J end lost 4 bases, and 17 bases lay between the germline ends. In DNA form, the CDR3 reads TGTGCCAGCTCACCACCGGGGCAGCTTAAAGGCGCAGATACGCAGTATTTT. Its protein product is CASSPPGQLKGADTQYF.

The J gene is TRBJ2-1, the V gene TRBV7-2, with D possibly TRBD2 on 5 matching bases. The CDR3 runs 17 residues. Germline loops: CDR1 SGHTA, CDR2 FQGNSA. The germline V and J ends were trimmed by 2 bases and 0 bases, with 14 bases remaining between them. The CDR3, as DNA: TGTGCCAGCAGCTTAAGTCAAGCGGCTAGCTCCTACAATGAGCAGTTCTTC. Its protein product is CASSLSQAASSYNEQFF.

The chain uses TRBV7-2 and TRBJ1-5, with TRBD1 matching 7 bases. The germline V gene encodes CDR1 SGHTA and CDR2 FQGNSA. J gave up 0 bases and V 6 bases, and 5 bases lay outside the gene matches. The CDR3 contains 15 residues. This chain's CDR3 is CASRLQGISNQPQHF. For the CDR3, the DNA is TGTGCCAGCAGACTACAGGGGATTAGCAATCAGCCCCAGCATTTT.

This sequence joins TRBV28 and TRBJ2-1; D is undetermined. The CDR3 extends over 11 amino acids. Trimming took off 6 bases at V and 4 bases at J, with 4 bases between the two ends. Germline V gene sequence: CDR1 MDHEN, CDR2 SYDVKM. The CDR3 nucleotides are TGTGCCAGCAGCCCTTACAATGAGCAGTTCTTC. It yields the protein CASSPYNEQFF.

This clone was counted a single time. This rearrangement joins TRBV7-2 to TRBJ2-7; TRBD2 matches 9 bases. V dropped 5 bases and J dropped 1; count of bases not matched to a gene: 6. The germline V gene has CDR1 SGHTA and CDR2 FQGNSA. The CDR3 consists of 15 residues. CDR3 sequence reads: CASSAGLARSYEQYF. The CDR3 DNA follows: TGTGCCAGCAGCGCCGGACTAGCGAGGTCCTACGAGCAGTACTTC.